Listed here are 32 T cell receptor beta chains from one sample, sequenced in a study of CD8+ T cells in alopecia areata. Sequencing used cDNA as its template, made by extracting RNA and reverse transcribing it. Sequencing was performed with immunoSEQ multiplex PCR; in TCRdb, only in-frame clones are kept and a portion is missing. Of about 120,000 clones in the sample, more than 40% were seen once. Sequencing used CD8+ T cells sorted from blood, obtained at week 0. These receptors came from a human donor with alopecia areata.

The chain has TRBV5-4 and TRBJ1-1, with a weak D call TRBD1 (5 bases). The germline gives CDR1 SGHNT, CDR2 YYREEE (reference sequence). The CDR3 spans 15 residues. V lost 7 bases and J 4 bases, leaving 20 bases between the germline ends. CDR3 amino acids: CASGEDIGLFTEAFF. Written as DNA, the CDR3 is TGTGCCAGCGGGGAGGACATTGGTTTGTTCACTGAAGCTTTCTTT.

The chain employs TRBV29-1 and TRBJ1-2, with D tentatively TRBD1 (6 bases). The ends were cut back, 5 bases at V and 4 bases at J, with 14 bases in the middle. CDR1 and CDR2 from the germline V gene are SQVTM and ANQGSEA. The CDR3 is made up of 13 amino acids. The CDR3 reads CSVREGGLYGYTF. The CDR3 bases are TGCAGCGTTCGAGAGGGGGGGCTCTATGGCTACACCTTC.

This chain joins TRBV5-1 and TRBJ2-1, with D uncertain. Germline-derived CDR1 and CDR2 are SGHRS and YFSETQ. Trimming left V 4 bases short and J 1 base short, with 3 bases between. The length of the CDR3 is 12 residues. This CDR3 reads CASSASYNEQFF. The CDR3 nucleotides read TGCGCCAGCAGCGCTTCCTACAATGAGCAGTTCTTC.

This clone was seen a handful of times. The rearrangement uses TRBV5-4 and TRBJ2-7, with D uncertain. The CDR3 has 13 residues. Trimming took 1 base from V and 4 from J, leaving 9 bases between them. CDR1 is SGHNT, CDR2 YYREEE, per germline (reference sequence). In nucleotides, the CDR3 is TGTGCCAGCAGCTTGAGGCCTCGTTACGAGCAGTACTTC. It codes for CASSLRPRYEQYF.

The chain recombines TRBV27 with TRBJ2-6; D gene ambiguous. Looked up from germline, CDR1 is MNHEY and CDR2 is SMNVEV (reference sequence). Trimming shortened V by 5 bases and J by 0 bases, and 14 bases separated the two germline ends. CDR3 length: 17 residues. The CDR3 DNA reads TGTGCCAGCAGTCGCGTTCACAGCAACTCTGGGGCCAACGTCCTGACTTTC. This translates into CASSRVHSNSGANVLTF.

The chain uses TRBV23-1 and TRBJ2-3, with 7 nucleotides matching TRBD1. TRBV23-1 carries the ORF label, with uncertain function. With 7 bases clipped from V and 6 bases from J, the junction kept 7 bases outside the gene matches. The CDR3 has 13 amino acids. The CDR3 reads CASMKGAGDTQYF. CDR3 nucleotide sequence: TGCGCCAGCATGAAGGGGGCAGGTGATACGCAGTATTTT.

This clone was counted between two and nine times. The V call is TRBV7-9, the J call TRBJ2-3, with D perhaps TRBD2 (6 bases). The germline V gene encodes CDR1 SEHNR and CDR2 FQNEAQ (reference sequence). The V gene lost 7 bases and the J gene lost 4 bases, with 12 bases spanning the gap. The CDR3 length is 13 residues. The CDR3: CASIKGGADTQYF. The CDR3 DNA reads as TGTGCCAGCATAAAAGGAGGGGCAGATACGCAGTATTTT.

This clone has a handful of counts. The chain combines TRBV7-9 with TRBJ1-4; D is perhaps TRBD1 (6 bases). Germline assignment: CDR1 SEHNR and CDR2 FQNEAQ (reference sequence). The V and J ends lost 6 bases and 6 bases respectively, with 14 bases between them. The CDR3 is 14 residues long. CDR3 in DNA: TGTGCCAGCAGGCCCACAGGGATGGATGAAAAACTGTTTTTT. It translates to CASRPTGMDEKLFF.

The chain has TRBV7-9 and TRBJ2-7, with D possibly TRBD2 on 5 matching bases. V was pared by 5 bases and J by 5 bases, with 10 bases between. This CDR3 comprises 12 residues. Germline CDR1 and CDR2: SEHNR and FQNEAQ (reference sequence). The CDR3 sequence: CASSLGKDEQYF. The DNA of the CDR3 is TGTGCCAGCAGCCTCGGGAAAGACGAGCAGTACTTC.

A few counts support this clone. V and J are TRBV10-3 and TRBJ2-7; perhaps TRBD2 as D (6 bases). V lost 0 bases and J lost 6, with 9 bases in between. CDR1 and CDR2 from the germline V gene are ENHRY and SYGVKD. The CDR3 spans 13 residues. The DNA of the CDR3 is TGTGCCATCAGTGAGTCGGGGGGAGGCGAGCAGTACTTC. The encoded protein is CAISESGGGEQYF.

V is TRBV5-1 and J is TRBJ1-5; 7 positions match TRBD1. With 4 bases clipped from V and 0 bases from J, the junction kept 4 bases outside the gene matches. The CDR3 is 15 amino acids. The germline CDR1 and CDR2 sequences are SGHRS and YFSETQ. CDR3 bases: TGCGCCAGCAGCCCTGGGACAGTTAGCAATCAGCCCCAGCATTTT. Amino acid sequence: CASSPGTVSNQPQHF. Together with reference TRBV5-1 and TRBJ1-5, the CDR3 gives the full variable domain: KAGVTQTPRYLIKTRGQQVTLSCSPISGHRSVSWYQQTPGQGLQFLFEYFSETQRNKGNFPGRFSGRQFSNSRSEMNVSTLELGDSALYLCASSPGTVSNQPQHFGDGTRLSIL.

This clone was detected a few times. Here the CDR3 DNA reads TGTGCCAGCACTTCTTTCACTGAAGCTTTCTTT. Translated, it gives CASTSFTEAFF. This chain connects TRBV6-5 to TRBJ1-1; D gene uncertain. The CDR3 is 11 residues long. Germline V lookup: CDR1 MNHEY, CDR2 SVGAGI. V was clipped by 7 bases and J by 4 bases, with 7 bases between them.

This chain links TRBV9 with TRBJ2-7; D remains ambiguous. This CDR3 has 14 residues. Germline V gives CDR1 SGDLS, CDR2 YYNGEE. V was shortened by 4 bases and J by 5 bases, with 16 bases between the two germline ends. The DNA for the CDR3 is TGTGCCAGCAGCATCCGAAAGGAACCCCACGAGCAGTACTTC. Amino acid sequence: CASSIRKEPHEQYF.

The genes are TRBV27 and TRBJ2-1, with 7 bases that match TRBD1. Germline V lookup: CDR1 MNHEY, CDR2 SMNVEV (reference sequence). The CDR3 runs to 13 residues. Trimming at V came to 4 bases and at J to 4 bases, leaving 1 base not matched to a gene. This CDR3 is CASSWGQYNEQFF. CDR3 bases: TGTGCCAGCAGTTGGGGACAGTACAATGAGCAGTTCTTC.

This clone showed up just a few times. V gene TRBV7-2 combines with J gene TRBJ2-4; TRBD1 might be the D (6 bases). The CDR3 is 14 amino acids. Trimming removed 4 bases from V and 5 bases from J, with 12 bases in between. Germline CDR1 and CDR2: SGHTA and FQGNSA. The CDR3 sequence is CASSSYRTENIQYF. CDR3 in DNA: TGTGCCAGCAGCTCTTACAGGACAGAAAACATTCAGTACTTC.

The CDR3 region is CASTRGPDTQYF. In DNA, the CDR3 is TGTGCCTCGACCCGGGGTCCAGATACGCAGTATTTT. The V gene is TRBV30, the J gene TRBJ2-3; a possible D gene is TRBD2 (5 bases). Trimming removed 7 bases at V and 4 bases at J, with 12 bases between. The CDR3 loop spans 12 amino acids. Germline V gives CDR1 GTSNPN, CDR2 SVGIG (reference sequence).

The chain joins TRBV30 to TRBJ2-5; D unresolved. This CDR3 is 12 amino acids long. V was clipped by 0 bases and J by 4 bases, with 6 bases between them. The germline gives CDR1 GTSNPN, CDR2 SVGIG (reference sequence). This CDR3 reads CAWSVLGETQYF. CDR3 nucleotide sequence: TGTGCCTGGAGTGTACTGGGAGAGACCCAGTACTTC.

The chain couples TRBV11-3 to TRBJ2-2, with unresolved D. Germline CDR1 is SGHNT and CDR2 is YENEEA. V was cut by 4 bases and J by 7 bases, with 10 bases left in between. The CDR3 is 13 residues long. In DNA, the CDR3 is TGTGCCAGCAGCTCTGGTTGGGGCGGGGAGCTGTTTTTT. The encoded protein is CASSSGWGGELFF.

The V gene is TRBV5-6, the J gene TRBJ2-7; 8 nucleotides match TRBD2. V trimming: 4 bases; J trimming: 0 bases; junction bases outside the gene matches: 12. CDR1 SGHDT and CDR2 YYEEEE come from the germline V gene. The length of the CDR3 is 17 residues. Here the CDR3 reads CASSHRPGGAHSYEQYF. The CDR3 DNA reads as TGTGCCAGCAGCCATCGCCCCGGGGGGGCCCACTCCTACGAGCAGTACTTC.

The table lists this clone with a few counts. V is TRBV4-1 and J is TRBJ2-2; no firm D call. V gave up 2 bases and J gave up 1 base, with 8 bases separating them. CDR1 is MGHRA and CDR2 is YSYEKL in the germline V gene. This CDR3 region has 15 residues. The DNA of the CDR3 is TGCGCCAGCAGCCAATATTCAGGGAACACCGGGGAGCTGTTTTTT. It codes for CASSQYSGNTGELFF.

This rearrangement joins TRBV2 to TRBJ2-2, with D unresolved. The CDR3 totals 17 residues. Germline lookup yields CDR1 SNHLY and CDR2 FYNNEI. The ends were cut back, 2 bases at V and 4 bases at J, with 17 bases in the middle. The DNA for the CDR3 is TGTGCCAGCAGTGAATACGTACGGGCCTTGGGCACCGGGGAGCTGTTTTTT. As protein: CASSEYVRALGTGELFF. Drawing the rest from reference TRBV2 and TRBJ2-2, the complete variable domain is EPEVTQTPSHQVTQMGQEVILRCVPISNHLYFYWYRQILGQKVEFLVSFYNNEISEKSEIFDDQFSVERPDGSNFTLKIRSTKLEDSAMYFCASSEYVRALGTGELFFGEGSRLTVL.

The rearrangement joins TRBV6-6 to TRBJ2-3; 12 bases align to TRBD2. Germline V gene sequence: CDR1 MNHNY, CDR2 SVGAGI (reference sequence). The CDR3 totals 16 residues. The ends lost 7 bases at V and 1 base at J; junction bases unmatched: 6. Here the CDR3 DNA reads TGTGCCAGCATTCGACTAGCGGGGGCCCGCACAGATACGCAGTATTTT. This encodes CASIRLAGARTDTQYF.

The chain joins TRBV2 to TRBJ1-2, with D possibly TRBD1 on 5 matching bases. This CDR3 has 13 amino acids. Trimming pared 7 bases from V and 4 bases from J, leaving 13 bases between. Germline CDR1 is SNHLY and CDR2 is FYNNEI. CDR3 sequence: CASTVWDLYGYTF. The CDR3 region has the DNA TGTGCCAGCACAGTATGGGACCTCTATGGCTACACCTTC.

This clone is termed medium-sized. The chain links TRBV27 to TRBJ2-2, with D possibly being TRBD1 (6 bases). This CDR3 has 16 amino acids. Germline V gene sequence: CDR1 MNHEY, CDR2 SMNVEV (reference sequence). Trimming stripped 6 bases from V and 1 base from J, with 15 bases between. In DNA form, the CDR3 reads TGTGCCAGCAGCGACACAACAGGGCTGAACACCGGGGAGCTGTTTTTT. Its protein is CASSDTTGLNTGELFF.

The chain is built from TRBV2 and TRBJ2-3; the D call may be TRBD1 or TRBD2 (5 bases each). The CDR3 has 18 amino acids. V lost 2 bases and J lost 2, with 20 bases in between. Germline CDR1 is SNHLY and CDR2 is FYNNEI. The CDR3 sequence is CASSERRRGLADTDTQYF. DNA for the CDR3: TGTGCCAGCAGTGAAAGGCGTAGGGGTCTAGCTGACACAGATACGCAGTATTTT.

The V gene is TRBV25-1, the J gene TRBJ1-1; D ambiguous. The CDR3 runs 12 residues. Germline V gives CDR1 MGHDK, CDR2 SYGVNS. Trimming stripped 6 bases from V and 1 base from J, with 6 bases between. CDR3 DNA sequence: TGTGCCAGCAGGACGAGGAACACTGAAGCTTTCTTT. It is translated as CASRTRNTEAFF.

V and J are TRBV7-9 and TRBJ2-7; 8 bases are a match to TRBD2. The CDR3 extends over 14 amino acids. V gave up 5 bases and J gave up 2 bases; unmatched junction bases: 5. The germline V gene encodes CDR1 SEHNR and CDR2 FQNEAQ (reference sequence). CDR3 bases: TGTGCCAGCAGCCCACTAGCGGCAACCTACGAGCAGTACTTC. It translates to CASSPLAATYEQYF.

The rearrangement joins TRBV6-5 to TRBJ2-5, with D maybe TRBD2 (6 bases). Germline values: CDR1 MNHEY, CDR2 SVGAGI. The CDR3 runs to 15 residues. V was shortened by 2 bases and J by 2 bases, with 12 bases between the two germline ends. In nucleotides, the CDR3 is TGTGCCAGCAGTTACGGGCGGGGAGCTCAAGAGACCCAGTACTTC. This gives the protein CASSYGRGAQETQYF.

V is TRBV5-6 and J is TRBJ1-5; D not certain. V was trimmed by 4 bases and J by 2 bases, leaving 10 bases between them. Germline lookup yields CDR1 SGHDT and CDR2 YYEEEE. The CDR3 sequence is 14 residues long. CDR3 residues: CASSAGGGNQPQHF. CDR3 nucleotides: TGTGCCAGCAGCGCGGGTGGGGGCAATCAGCCCCAGCATTTT.

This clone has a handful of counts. The DNA of the CDR3 is TGTGCCAGCGGGCCACAGGGGGGATCTGGAAACACCATATATTTT. This encodes CASGPQGGSGNTIYF. The J gene is TRBJ1-3, the V gene TRBV6-6; 8 bases match TRBD1. Germline-derived CDR1 and CDR2 are MNHNY and SVGAGI (reference sequence). This CDR3 contains 15 residues. With V trimmed by 8 bases and J by 1 base, 7 bases remained unmatched.

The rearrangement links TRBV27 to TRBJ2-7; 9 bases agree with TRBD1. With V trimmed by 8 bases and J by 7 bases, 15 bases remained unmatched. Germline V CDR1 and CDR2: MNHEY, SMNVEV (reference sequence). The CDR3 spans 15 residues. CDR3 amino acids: CASLPTGTGHHEQYF. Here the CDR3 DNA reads TGTGCCAGCCTCCCAACCGGGACAGGGCATCATGAGCAGTACTTC.

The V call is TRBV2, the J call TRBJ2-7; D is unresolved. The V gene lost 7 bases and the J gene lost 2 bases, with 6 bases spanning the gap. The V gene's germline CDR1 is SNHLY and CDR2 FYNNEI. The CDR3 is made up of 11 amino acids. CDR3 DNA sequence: TGTGCCAGCATGGGGACCTACGAGCAGTACTTC. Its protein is CASMGTYEQYF. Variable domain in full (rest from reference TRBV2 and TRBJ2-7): EPEVTQTPSHQVTQMGQEVILRCVPISNHLYFYWYRQILGQKVEFLVSFYNNEISEKSEIFDDQFSVERPDGSNFTLKIRSTKLEDSAMYFCASMGTYEQYFGPGTRLTVT.